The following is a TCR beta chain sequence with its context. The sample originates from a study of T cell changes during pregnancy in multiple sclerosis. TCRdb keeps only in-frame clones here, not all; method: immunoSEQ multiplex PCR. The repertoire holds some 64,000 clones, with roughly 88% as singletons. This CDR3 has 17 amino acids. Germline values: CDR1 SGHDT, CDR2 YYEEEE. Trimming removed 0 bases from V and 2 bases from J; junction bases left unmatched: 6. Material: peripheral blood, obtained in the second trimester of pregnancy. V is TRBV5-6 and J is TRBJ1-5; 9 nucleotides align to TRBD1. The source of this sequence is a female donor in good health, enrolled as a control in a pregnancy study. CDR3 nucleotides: TGTGCCAGCAGCTTGGAGGGACAGGGAAGTCGCAATCAGCCCCAGCATTTT. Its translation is CASSLEGQGSRNQPQHF.